One sample yielded the 28 T cell receptor beta chains listed below, sequenced in a study of cytomegalovirus exposure and HLA in healthy donors. The PCR ran on 60 Vbeta and 13 Jbeta primers. Here immunoSEQ multiplex PCR was the method, and the copy in TCRdb shows in-frame clones only, minus some. The sample includes 95,000 to 150,000 clones, 15% of them seen just once. Sequenced: PBMCs. These receptors all come from a woman under 30 in good health and CMV-seronegative.

V is TRBV13 and J is TRBJ2-7; 14 nucleotides line up with TRBD2. CDR1 is PRHDT, CDR2 FYEKMQ, per germline (reference sequence). The CDR3 is 20 residues long. Trimming at V came to 5 bases and at J to 2 bases, leaving 17 bases not matched to a gene. The chain's CDR3 is CASSPSTSGRARLWTYEQYF. CDR3 bases: TGTGCCAGCAGCCCCTCGACTAGCGGGAGGGCCAGATTATGGACCTACGAGCAGTACTTC.

In its sample, this clone was seen once. The sample has other DNA sequences that encode this CDR3 too. This chain uses TRBV28 with TRBJ1-5, with 8 nucleotides matching TRBD1. Germline lookup yields CDR1 MDHEN and CDR2 SYDVKM. Germline trimming cut 6 bases from V and 3 bases from J; bases unmatched to any gene: 4. This CDR3 has 14 residues. The CDR3 here is CASSRGQDNQPQHF. The CDR3 coding sequence is TGTGCCAGCAGCAGGGGGCAAGACAATCAGCCCCAGCATTTT.

The rearrangement links TRBV7-3 to TRBJ2-1, with TRBD2 matching over 9 bases. The J segment lost 5 bases and the V segment lost 5 bases, leaving 7 bases of the junction unmatched. This CDR3 spans 15 amino acids. Per germline, CDR1 SGHTA and CDR2 FQGTGA. CDR3 sequence: CASSPRSGGNNEQFF. The CDR3 nucleotides are TGTGCCAGCAGCCCCCGGAGCGGGGGGAACAATGAGCAGTTCTTC.

This chain joins TRBV9 and TRBJ2-7, with 11 bases that match TRBD2. The CDR3 totals 15 residues. CDR1 is SGDLS, CDR2 YYNGEE, per germline. V lost 3 bases, J lost 2 bases, and 4 bases stayed unmatched. The CDR3 reads CASSGGTSGPYEQYF. The DNA for the CDR3 is TGTGCCAGCAGCGGCGGGACTAGCGGACCCTACGAGCAGTACTTC. Variable domain in full (rest from reference TRBV9 and TRBJ2-7): DSGVTQTPKHLITATGQRVTLRCSPRSGDLSVYWYQQSLDQGLQFLIQYYNGEERAKGNILERFSAQQFPDLHSELNLSSLELGDSALYFCASSGGTSGPYEQYFGPGTRLTVT.

V usage is TRBV7-9 and J usage is TRBJ1-1, with 7 bases lining up with TRBD1. Per germline, CDR1 SEHNR and CDR2 FQNEAQ (reference sequence). The trim removed 6 bases at V and 5 bases at J, leaving 9 bases unmatched. The CDR3 sequence is 14 residues long. CDR3 loop: CASSDYRGRTEAFF. DNA for the CDR3: TGTGCCAGCAGTGACTACAGGGGAAGGACTGAAGCTTTCTTT.

This clone has a handful of counts. The chain joins TRBV28 to TRBJ1-3; D perhaps matches TRBD1 (6 bases). The CDR3 spans 14 residues. Trimming took 6 bases from V and 4 from J, leaving 13 bases between them. Per the germline V gene, CDR1 is MDHEN and CDR2 is SYDVKM. The CDR3 coding sequence is TGTGCCAGCAGATCGGGGACACTAGGAAACACCATATATTTT. Its translation: CASRSGTLGNTIYF.

This sequence joins TRBV19 and TRBJ2-1; 9 bases map to TRBD2. Trimming cost V 3 bases and J 7 bases; bases outside gene matches: 7. Germline V gene sequence: CDR1 LNHDA, CDR2 SQIVND (reference sequence). This CDR3 comprises 15 residues. CDR3: CASSISSGAGNEQFF. As DNA, the CDR3 is TGTGCCAGTAGTATCTCTAGCGGGGCGGGGAATGAGCAGTTCTTC.

The gene calls are TRBV7-9 and TRBJ2-7; TRBD1 matches 8 bases. This CDR3 comprises 15 residues. Looked up from germline, CDR1 is SEHNR and CDR2 is FQNEAQ (reference sequence). With 6 bases clipped from V and 2 bases from J, the junction kept 9 bases outside the gene matches. CDR3 sequence (DNA): TGTGCCAGCAGTCACAGGGGGGAGTCTCCCTACGAGCAGTACTTC. Translating it yields CASSHRGESPYEQYF.

V is TRBV19 and J is TRBJ1-5, with 9 bases aligning to TRBD1. V shed 3 bases and J 9 bases; nucleotides not matched to a gene: 15. Per germline, CDR1 LNHDA and CDR2 SQIVND (reference sequence). The CDR3 covers 17 residues. The DNA for the CDR3 is TGTGCCAGTAGTATTCTGGGACAGGGTGGATCGGGAGGGCCCCAGCATTTT. Amino acid sequence: CASSILGQGGSGGPQHF. Full variable domain (outside the CDR3, taken from reference TRBV19 and TRBJ1-5): DGGITQSPKYLFRKEGQNVTLSCEQNLNHDAMYWYRQDPGQGLRLIYYSQIVNDFQKGDIAEGYSVSREKKESFPLTVTSAQKNPTAFYLCASSILGQGGSGGPQHFGDGTRLSIL.

The table lists this clone with a few counts. The chain joins TRBV28 to TRBJ2-7, with D maybe TRBD1 (5 bases). Germline V gene data show CDR1 as MDHEN and CDR2 as SYDVKM. The CDR3 has 12 residues. V was pared by 3 bases and J by 6 bases, with 9 bases between. CDR3 sequence (DNA): TGTGCCAGCAGTTTTAATACAGGCGAGCAGTACTTC. This gives the protein CASSFNTGEQYF.

For the CDR3, the DNA is TGTGCCAGCAGTTTATACGGGCAGGGGAGCGGCTACACCTTC. Residues: CASSLYGQGSGYTF. This chain connects TRBV28 to TRBJ1-2; the D gene is possibly TRBD1 (6 bases). Deletions cut 1 base from V and 8 bases from J, with 14 bases between. Germline V gene lookup returns CDR1 MDHEN and CDR2 SYDVKM. The CDR3 is made up of 14 amino acids.

V is TRBV28 and J is TRBJ1-1; 9 bases map to TRBD1. Trimming cost V 6 bases and J 4 bases; bases outside gene matches: 6. The germline CDR1 and CDR2 sequences are MDHEN and SYDVKM. The CDR3 loop spans 14 amino acids. CDR3 sequence reads: CASRPTGGGTEAFF. The CDR3, as DNA: TGTGCCAGCAGACCTACAGGGGGCGGCACTGAAGCTTTCTTT. Full variable domain (missing parts from reference TRBV28 and TRBJ1-1): DVKVTQSSRYLVKRTGEKVFLECVQDMDHENMFWYRQDPGLGLRLIYFSYDVKMKEKGDIPEGYSVSREKKERFSLILESASTNQTSMYLCASRPTGGGTEAFFGQGTRLTVV.

CDR3 DNA: TGTGCCAGCTTACAGGGGGCGGGGGGCTACACCTTC. Its protein is CASLQGAGGYTF. The V and J genes are TRBV6-6 and TRBJ1-2, with 9 bases aligning to TRBD1. V gave up 8 bases and J gave up 8 bases; unmatched junction bases: 6. Germline V gene data show CDR1 as MNHNY and CDR2 as SVGAGI (reference sequence). This CDR3 is 12 amino acids long.

The rearrangement links TRBV19 to TRBJ2-5; 9 nucleotides align to TRBD2. The junction had 7 bases not matched to a gene; V was cut back by 1 base and J by 4 bases. The CDR3 totals 16 residues. In germline, CDR1 is LNHDA, CDR2 SQIVND (reference sequence). This CDR3 reads CASSIGRAGGGETQYF. The CDR3 DNA follows: TGTGCCAGTAGTATAGGCCGGGCGGGAGGGGGAGAGACCCAGTACTTC.

This clone was seen a few times. This chain connects TRBV4-1 to TRBJ2-7; 8 bases are a match to TRBD2. Germline assignment: CDR1 MGHRA and CDR2 YSYEKL. V trimming: 4 bases; J trimming: 2 bases; junction bases outside the gene matches: 7. There are 15 residues in the CDR3. The CDR3 nucleotides are TGCGCCAGCAGCCTCCGGGGGGGAGTCACCTACGAGCAGTACTTC. This encodes CASSLRGGVTYEQYF.

This clone was detected a few times. The gene calls are TRBV30 and TRBJ1-4; 8 nucleotides match TRBD1. Germline trimming cut 5 bases from V and 5 bases from J; bases unmatched to any gene: 7. Germline CDR1 reads GTSNPN; CDR2 reads SVGIG (reference sequence). This CDR3 spans 14 amino acids. DNA of the CDR3: TGTGCCTGGGCCCCCGGGACAGGCAATGAAAAACTGTTTTTT. Residues: CAWAPGTGNEKLFF.

This clone has just a few counts. V usage is TRBV27 and J usage is TRBJ2-3; no definite D call. Germline V gene sequence: CDR1 MNHEY, CDR2 SMNVEV (reference sequence). CDR3 length: 12 amino acids. V lost 7 bases and J lost 4, with 9 bases in between. The CDR3 is CASIGGPDTQYF. Written as DNA, the CDR3 is TGTGCCAGCATCGGCGGTCCAGATACGCAGTATTTT.

This chain links TRBV5-1 with TRBJ1-4, with 11 bases lining up with TRBD1. The junction had 3 bases not matched to a gene; V was cut back by 4 bases and J by 7 bases. Germline CDR1 is SGHRS and CDR2 is YFSETQ. The CDR3 totals 14 residues. The DNA of the CDR3 is TGCGCCAGCAGCCTGGGACAGGGGGTTGAAAAACTGTTTTTT. It yields the protein CASSLGQGVEKLFF.

This clone was observed a handful of times. The genes are TRBV19 and TRBJ1-3; D might be TRBD1 (5 bases). Germline CDR1 LNHDA, CDR2 SQIVND (reference sequence). The V gene lost 3 bases and the J gene lost 2 bases, with 8 bases spanning the gap. CDR3 length: 14 residues. DNA of the CDR3: TGTGCCAGTAGTATTGGAGGGGCTGGAAACACCATATATTTT. Its translation: CASSIGGAGNTIYF. Looking up the rest from reference TRBV19 and TRBJ1-3 gives the full variable domain: DGGITQSPKYLFRKEGQNVTLSCEQNLNHDAMYWYRQDPGQGLRLIYYSQIVNDFQKGDIAEGYSVSREKKESFPLTVTSAQKNPTAFYLCASSIGGAGNTIYFGEGSWLTVV.

This clone was detected a few times. V and J are TRBV7-3 and TRBJ1-2; D call uncertain. In germline, CDR1 is SGHTA, CDR2 FQGTGA. Trimming removed 5 bases at V and 2 bases at J, with 9 bases between. The CDR3 covers 13 residues. CDR3 region: CASSPDGNYGYTF. Written as DNA, the CDR3 is TGTGCCAGCAGCCCAGACGGGAACTATGGCTACACCTTC.

Only a few counts were recorded for this clone. V and J are TRBV4-1 and TRBJ1-1; the D is unclear. The ends were cut back, 4 bases at V and 8 bases at J, with 14 bases in the middle. Per the germline V gene, CDR1 is MGHRA and CDR2 is YSYEKL. CDR3 length: 13 amino acids. CDR3 loop: CASSRADGPEAFF. CDR3 DNA sequence: TGCGCCAGCAGCCGAGCGGACGGGCCCGAAGCTTTCTTT.

The chain uses TRBV2 and TRBJ1-1, with 7 bases identical to TRBD1. Germline values: CDR1 SNHLY, CDR2 FYNNEI. V shed 4 bases, J shed 7 bases, and the junction held 6 bases outside the gene matches. The CDR3 is 13 residues long. CDR3 coding DNA: TGTGCCAGCAGTGCCCCTGGGGACAGTGAAGCTTTCTTT. This sequence encodes CASSAPGDSEAFF.

This clone has a handful of counts. The CDR3 region has the DNA TGTGCCTGGGGGGACAGGGGCATGCCGAGCAATCAGCCCCAGCATTTT. It translates to CAWGDRGMPSNQPQHF. The V call is TRBV30, the J call TRBJ1-5, with 10 bases fitting TRBD1. V lost 5 bases, J lost 1 base, and 8 bases stayed unmatched. The CDR3 totals 16 residues. Germline V gene data show CDR1 as GTSNPN and CDR2 as SVGIG (reference sequence).

This chain links TRBV11-2 with TRBJ2-3; TRBD2 matches 10 bases. From germline, CDR1 is SGHAT and CDR2 FQNNGV. The CDR3 sequence is 15 residues long. The junction had 0 bases not matched to a gene; V was cut back by 2 bases and J by 1 base. In DNA form, the CDR3 reads TGTGCCAGCAGCTTAAGCGGGAGGGGCACAGATACGCAGTATTTT. Protein sequence: CASSLSGRGTDTQYF.

This chain links TRBV4-3 with TRBJ2-2; D gene ambiguous. The germline V and J ends were trimmed by 1 base and 4 bases, with 10 bases remaining between them. The CDR3 runs to 15 residues. Germline V lookup: CDR1 LGHNA, CDR2 YSLEER. This CDR3 is CASSQGPGSTGELFF. CDR3 bases: TGCGCCAGCAGCCAAGGCCCAGGTTCCACCGGGGAGCTGTTTTTT.

This clone was detected only a few times. This chain uses TRBV19 with TRBJ1-2; no clear D. Germline V gene lookup returns CDR1 LNHDA and CDR2 SQIVND (reference sequence). The CDR3 sequence is 12 residues long. V was pared by 11 bases and J by 4 bases, with 14 bases between. CDR3 coding DNA: TGTGCCGTAGACACCGTCGGCTATGGCTACACCTTC. Translated, it gives CAVDTVGYGYTF.

The rearrangement joins TRBV7-9 to TRBJ2-4; tentatively, D is TRBD1 (5 bases). Per germline, CDR1 SEHNR and CDR2 FQNEAQ (reference sequence). The V gene lost 5 bases and the J gene lost 0 bases, with 14 bases spanning the gap. This CDR3 contains 16 residues. CDR3 residues: CASSPQGTLAKNIQYF. In nucleotides, the CDR3 is TGTGCCAGCAGCCCTCAGGGAACCCTAGCCAAAAACATTCAGTACTTC.

This clone was detected once. The chain has TRBV4-1 and TRBJ1-5; 7 nucleotides match TRBD1. This CDR3 comprises 20 residues. Germline V lookup: CDR1 MGHRA, CDR2 YSYEKL. J lost 1 base, V lost 1 base, and 16 bases had no gene match. In DNA, the CDR3 is TGCGCCAGCAGCCAAGTGGCTGGGGACAGACGGGTCAGAAGCAATCAGCCCCAGCATTTT. Encoded protein: CASSQVAGDRRVRSNQPQHF.